The source of this TCR beta chain is a study of tumor-infiltrating lymphocytes in primary liver carcinoma. Bulk tissue was left unsorted, and RNA and DNA were co-extracted from 20-30 mg of it. Surgeons treated the primary liver carcinoma of the patients by surgical resection. This CDR3 has 14 amino acids. V was clipped by 3 bases and J by 6 bases; unmatched bases: 7. The germline V gene has CDR1 ENHRY and CDR2 SYGVKD. This clonotype has a count of ten or more. Its cognate antigen is unknown. Starting material of roughly 550 ng total RNA yielded TCR beta cDNA via a constant-region primer. For TCR beta, libraries were produced by three nested multiplex PCR rounds using slightly modified ARM-PCR. For 10 cycles apiece, the opening two PCR rounds ran with TRBV1-TRBV30 forward primers and a C-beta reverse primer. A single record per CDR3 protein comes from TCRdb applying MiXCR to the multiplex PCR reads. The table lists 90,000 to 150,000 distinct CDR3 sequences, around 70% of them singletons.

The study's findings and limits: Blood's top-250-clone fraction was significantly lower than that of tumors (p = 0.039).

V usage is TRBV10-3 and J usage is TRBJ2-7; 8 bases line up with TRBD2. The specimen was tumor-adjacent normal liver tissue. The source is a woman in her fifties or sixties with primary liver carcinoma and hepatitis B virus infection. The CDR3 sequence: CAISDSGLATEQYF. The CDR3 coding sequence is TGTGCCATCAGTGACTCAGGACTAGCCACCGAGCAGTACTTC.